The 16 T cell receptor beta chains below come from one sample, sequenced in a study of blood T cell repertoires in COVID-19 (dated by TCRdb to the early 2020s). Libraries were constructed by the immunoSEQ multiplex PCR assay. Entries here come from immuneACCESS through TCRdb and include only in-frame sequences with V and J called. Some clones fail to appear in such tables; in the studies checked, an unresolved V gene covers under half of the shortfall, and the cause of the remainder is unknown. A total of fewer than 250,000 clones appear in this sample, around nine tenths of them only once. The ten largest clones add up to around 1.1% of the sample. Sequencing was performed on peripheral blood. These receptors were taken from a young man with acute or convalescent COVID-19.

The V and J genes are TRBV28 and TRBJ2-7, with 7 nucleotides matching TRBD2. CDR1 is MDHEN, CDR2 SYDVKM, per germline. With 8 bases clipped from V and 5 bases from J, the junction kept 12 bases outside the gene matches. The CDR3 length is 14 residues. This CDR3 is CASSLVAGLDEQYF. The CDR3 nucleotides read TGTGCCAGCTCCCTGGTAGCGGGTCTAGACGAGCAGTACTTC. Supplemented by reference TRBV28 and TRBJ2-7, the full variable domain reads DVKVTQSSRYLVKRTGEKVFLECVQDMDHENMFWYRQDPGLGLRLIYFSYDVKMKEKGDIPEGYSVSREKKERFSLILESASTNQTSMYLCASSLVAGLDEQYFGPGTRLTVT.

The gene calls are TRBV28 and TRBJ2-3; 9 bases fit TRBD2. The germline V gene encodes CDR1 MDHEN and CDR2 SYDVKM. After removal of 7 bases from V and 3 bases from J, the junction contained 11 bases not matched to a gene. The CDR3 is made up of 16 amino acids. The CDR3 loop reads CASTRFSGRTTDTQYF. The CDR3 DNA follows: TGTGCCAGCACCAGATTTAGCGGGAGAACGACAGATACGCAGTATTTT.

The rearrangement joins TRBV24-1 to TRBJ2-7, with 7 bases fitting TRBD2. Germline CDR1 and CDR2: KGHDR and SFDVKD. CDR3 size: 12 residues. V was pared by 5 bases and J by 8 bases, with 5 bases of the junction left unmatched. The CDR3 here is CATSAGGGQQYF. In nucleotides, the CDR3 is TGTGCCACCAGTGCGGGAGGAGGGCAGCAGTACTTC.

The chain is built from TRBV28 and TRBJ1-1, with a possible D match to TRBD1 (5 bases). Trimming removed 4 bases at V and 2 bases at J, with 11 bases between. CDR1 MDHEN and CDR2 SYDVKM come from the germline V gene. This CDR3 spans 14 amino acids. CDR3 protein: CASSWGVYNTEAFF. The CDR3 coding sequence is TGTGCCAGCAGTTGGGGGGTCTATAACACTGAAGCTTTCTTT.

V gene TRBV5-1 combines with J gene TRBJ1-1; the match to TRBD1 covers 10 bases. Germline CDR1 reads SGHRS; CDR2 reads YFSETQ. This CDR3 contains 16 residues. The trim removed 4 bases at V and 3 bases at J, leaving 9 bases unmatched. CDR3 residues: CASSPLEGQGYTEAFF. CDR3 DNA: TGCGCCAGCAGCCCATTGGAGGGACAGGGGTACACTGAAGCTTTCTTT.

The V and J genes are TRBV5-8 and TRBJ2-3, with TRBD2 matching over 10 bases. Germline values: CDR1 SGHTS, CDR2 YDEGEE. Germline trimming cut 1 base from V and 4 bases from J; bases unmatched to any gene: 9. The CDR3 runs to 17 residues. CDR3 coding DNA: TGTGCCAGCAGCTTGAACCCTAGCGGGAGTGGCGCAGATACGCAGTATTTT. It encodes CASSLNPSGSGADTQYF.

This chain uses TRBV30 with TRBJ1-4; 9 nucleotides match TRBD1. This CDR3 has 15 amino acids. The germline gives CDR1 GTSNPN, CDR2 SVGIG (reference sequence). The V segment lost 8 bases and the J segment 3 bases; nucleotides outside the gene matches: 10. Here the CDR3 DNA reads TGTGCCGGAAGGGGGACAGGGATGGCTAATGAAAAACTGTTTTTT. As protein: CAGRGTGMANEKLFF.

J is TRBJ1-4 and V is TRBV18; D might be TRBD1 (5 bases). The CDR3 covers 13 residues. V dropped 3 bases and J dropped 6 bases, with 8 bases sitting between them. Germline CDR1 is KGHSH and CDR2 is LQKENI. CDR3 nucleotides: TGTGCCAGCTCACCCCTACAGGATGAAAAACTGTTTTTT. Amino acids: CASSPLQDEKLFF.

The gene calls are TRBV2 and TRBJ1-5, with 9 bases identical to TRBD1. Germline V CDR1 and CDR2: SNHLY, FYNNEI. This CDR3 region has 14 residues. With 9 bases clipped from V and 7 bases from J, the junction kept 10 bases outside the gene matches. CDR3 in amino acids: CARGIDRGRQPQHF. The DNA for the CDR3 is TGTGCCAGGGGCATCGACAGGGGGAGGCAGCCCCAGCATTTT. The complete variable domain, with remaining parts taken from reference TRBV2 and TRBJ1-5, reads EPEVTQTPSHQVTQMGQEVILRCVPISNHLYFYWYRQILGQKVEFLVSFYNNEISEKSEIFDDQFSVERPDGSNFTLKIRSTKLEDSAMYFCARGIDRGRQPQHFGDGTRLSIL.

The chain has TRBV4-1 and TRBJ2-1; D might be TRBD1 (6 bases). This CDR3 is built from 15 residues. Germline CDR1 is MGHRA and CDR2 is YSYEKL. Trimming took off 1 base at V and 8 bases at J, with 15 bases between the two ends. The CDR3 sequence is CASSQVGTREDEQFF. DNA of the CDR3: TGCGCCAGCAGCCAAGTAGGGACAAGAGAAGATGAGCAGTTCTTC.

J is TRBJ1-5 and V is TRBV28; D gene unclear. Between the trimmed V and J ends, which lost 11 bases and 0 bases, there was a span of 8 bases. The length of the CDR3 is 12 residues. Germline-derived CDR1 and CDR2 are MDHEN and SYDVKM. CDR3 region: CALSVSNQPQHF. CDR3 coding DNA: TGTGCCTTATCCGTTAGCAATCAGCCCCAGCATTTT. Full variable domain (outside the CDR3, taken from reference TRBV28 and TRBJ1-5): DVKVTQSSRYLVKRTGEKVFLECVQDMDHENMFWYRQDPGLGLRLIYFSYDVKMKEKGDIPEGYSVSREKKERFSLILESASTNQTSMYLCALSVSNQPQHFGDGTRLSIL.

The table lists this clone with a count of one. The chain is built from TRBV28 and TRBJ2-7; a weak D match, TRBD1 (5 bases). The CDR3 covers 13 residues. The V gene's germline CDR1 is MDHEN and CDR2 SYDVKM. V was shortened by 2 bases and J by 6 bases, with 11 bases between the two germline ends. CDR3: CASSLGAGSEQYF. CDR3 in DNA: TGTGCCAGCAGTTTAGGGGCAGGGTCCGAGCAGTACTTC.

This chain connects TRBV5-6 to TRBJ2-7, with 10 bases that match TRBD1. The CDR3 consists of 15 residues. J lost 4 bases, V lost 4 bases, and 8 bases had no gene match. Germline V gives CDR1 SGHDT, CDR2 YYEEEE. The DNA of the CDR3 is TGTGCCAGCAGCGAGTGGGGACAGGGGCGTTACGAGCAGTACTTC. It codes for CASSEWGQGRYEQYF.

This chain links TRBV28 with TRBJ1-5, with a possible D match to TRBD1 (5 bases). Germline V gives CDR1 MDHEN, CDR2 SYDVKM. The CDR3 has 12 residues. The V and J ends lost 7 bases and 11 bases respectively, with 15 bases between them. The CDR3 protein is CASITTPGSQHF. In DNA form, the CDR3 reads TGTGCCAGCATTACGACTCCAGGGTCCCAGCATTTT.

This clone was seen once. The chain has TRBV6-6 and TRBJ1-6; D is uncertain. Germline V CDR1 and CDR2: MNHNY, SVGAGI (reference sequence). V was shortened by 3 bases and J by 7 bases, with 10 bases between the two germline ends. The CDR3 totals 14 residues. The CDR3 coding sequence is TGTGCCAGCAGTTATACTCGGGAAAATTCACCCCTCCACTTT. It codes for CASSYTRENSPLHF.

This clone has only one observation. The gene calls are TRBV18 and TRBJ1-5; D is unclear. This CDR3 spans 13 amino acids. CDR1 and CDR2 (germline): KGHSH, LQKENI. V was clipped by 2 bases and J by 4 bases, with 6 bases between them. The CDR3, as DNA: TGTGCCAGCTCACCAGGTGAGAATCAGCCCCAGCATTTT. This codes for CASSPGENQPQHF. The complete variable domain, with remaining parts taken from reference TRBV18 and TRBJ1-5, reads NAGVMQNPRHLVRRRGQEARLRCSPMKGHSHVYWYRQLPEEGLKFMVYLQKENIIDESGMPKERFSAEFPKEGPSILRIQQVVRGDSAAYFCASSPGENQPQHFGDGTRLSIL.